The 7 T cell receptor beta chains reported below all come from one sample, sequenced in a study of T cells in Graves' hyperthyroidism and ophthalmopathy. From RNA transcripts, TCR beta CDR3 regions were amplified. Carried out on the TCR CDR3, a first-round RT-PCR used the HTBI primer set. TCRdb independently ran MiXCR on the multiplex PCR reads; one entry per CDR3 protein. Of hundreds of thousands of distinct CDR3 sequences in the sample, about 15% were seen once. Sequencing input: blood. The receptors were gathered from a man between 18 and 29 years old with Graves' ophthalmopathy.

This clonotype has at least ten counts. The chain combines TRBV5-1 with TRBJ2-1; 10 bases match TRBD2. Trimming cost V 4 bases and J 0 bases; bases outside gene matches: 7. There are 17 residues in the CDR3. CDR1 is SGHRS and CDR2 is YFSETQ in the germline V gene. CDR3 region: CASSTASGGSSYNEQFF. The CDR3 bases are TGCGCCAGCAGCACCGCTAGCGGGGGTAGCTCCTACAATGAGCAGTTCTTC.

This clonotype was seen only a few times. The V gene is TRBV27, the J gene TRBJ2-5; no clear D. Per germline, CDR1 MNHEY and CDR2 SMNVEV (reference sequence). CDR3 length: 13 amino acids. Deletions cut 2 bases from V and 5 bases from J, with 9 bases between. CDR3 in DNA: TGTGCCAGCAGTTTAAGGCTTTGGGAGACCCAGTACTTC. Residues: CASSLRLWETQYF.

This clonotype has only a few counts. The rearrangement joins TRBV4-1 to TRBJ2-3; 8 bases are a match to TRBD2. Germline CDR1 MGHRA, CDR2 YSYEKL. CDR3 length: 16 residues. Trimming cost V 1 base and J 2 bases; bases outside gene matches: 5. CDR3 coding DNA: TGCGCCAGCAGCCAAGTGGGACTAGGTATCACAGATACGCAGTATTTT. Translating it yields CASSQVGLGITDTQYF.

This clonotype came up many times. The CDR3 nucleotides are TGTGCCAGCTCACCAAGAAACAGGGGGAACACTGAAGCTTTCTTT. Encoded protein: CASSPRNRGNTEAFF. The rearrangement uses TRBV18 and TRBJ1-1; 7 nucleotides match TRBD1. Germline V gene data show CDR1 as KGHSH and CDR2 as LQKENI. CDR3 size: 15 residues. V gave up 2 bases and J gave up 1 base; unmatched junction bases: 4.

This clonotype came up many times. The J gene is TRBJ2-5, the V gene TRBV2; perhaps TRBD1 as D (5 bases). The CDR3 runs to 13 residues. Trimming removed 8 bases at V and 5 bases at J, with 15 bases between. CDR1 and CDR2 from the germline V gene are SNHLY and FYNNEI. CDR3 region: CASRDSSSETQYF. DNA for the CDR3: TGTGCCAGCCGCGACAGTTCTTCCGAGACCCAGTACTTC.

Comment on this clonotype: A read error is likely, as this CDR3 ends without the conserved phenylalanine or tryptophan. The chain is built from TRBV27 and TRBJ1-2, with D possibly being TRBD1 (6 bases). The germline CDR1 and CDR2 sequences are MNHEY and SMNVEV (reference sequence). The CDR3 has 13 residues. V was trimmed by 3 bases and J by 8 bases, leaving 13 bases between them. The CDR3 reads CASSFGRGWGYTC. As DNA, the CDR3 is TGTGCCAGCAGTTTTGGCAGGGGTTGGGGCTACACCTGC.

The chain couples TRBV19 to TRBJ2-4; TRBD1 matches at 9 bases. The V and J ends lost 5 bases and 6 bases, in that order; junction bases with no gene match: 5. Germline V CDR1 and CDR2: LNHDA, SQIVND (reference sequence). This CDR3 contains 14 residues. In DNA form, the CDR3 reads TGTGCCAGTAGTCCCCGACAGGGGGTAAACATTCAGTACTTC. It specifies CASSPRQGVNIQYF.